In its sample, the clone carrying this T cell receptor beta chain was seen a few times. The target antigen is unknown. Its ends do not fully match the called genes, so a read error is possible. This entry is derived from a study of blood T cells in healthy people across ages. Study observations and caveats: In older individuals, TCR beta diversity per million T cells was lower, falling roughly linearly with age. Lack of knowledge of donor CMV status possibly confounded expanded clonotype changes.

The use of a sample-barcoded 5' primer and a J-beta primer mix characterized a second PCR of roughly 7 to 11 cycles. TCRdb reprocessed the 5' RACE reads via MiXCR and lists one record per CDR3 protein. The data show some 1.5 million distinct CDR3 sequences, roughly 27% seen once. At least 7 million PBMCs were isolated per sample. CDR3 size: 14 residues. CDR1 is LGHNA, CDR2 YNFKEQ, per germline. The sample taken for sequencing was blood. The gene calls are TRBV4-2 and TRBJ2-3; no clear D. The TCR was taken from a woman in her twenties or thirties in good health. DNA of the CDR3: TGTACCAGCAGCCAAGAACGGTACACAGATACGCAGTATTTT. Translation gives CTSSQERYTDTQYF.